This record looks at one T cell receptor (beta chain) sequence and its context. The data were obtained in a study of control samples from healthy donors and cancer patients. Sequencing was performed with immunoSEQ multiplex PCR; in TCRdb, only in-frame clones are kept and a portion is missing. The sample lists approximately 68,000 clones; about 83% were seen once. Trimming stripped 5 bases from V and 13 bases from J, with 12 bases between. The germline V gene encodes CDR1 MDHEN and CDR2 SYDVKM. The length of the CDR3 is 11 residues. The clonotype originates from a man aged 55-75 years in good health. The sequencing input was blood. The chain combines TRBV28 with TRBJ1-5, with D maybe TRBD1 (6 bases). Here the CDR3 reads CASSPGTLQHF. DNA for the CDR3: TGTGCCAGCAGTCCTGGGACACTTCAGCATTTT.